The 12 T cell receptor beta chains below come from one sample, sequenced in a study of T cell changes during pregnancy in multiple sclerosis. Assay used: immunoSEQ multiplex PCR; TCRdb lists only in-frame clones, some missing. The sample records fewer than 85,000 clones, roughly 93% being singletons. The material was peripheral blood, obtained in the third trimester of pregnancy. The receptors come from a female donor with multiple sclerosis, enrolled in a pregnancy study.

This chain joins TRBV19 and TRBJ1-5; a weak D match, TRBD1 (6 bases). V was cut by 4 bases and J by 2 bases, with 9 bases left in between. Germline CDR1 and CDR2: LNHDA and SQIVND (reference sequence). This CDR3 region has 14 residues. The CDR3 is CASSSRTGNQPQHF. The CDR3 bases are TGTGCCAGTAGTAGCCGGACAGGCAATCAGCCCCAGCATTTT.

The chain employs TRBV6-6 and TRBJ1-5; 12 bases are shared with TRBD1. Germline CDR1 reads MNHNY; CDR2 reads SVGAGI (reference sequence). The CDR3 sequence is 14 residues long. V was clipped by 8 bases and J by 7 bases; unmatched bases: 6. As DNA, the CDR3 is TGTGCCAGCCGGGACAGGGGGCTGAGGCAGCCCCAGCATTTT. Protein product: CASRDRGLRQPQHF.

Only one count was recorded for this clone. The chain couples TRBV7-9 to TRBJ2-3, with 7 nucleotides matching TRBD1. With V trimmed by 4 bases and J by 6 bases, 19 bases remained unmatched. CDR1 and CDR2 (germline): SEHNR, FQNEAQ (reference sequence). This CDR3 region has 18 residues. CDR3: CASSSNLQGKFGYDTQYF. CDR3 nucleotides: TGTGCCAGCAGCTCCAACCTACAGGGGAAGTTTGGTTACGATACGCAGTATTTT.

This chain uses TRBV5-1 with TRBJ2-1, with D uncertain. Germline assignment: CDR1 SGHRS and CDR2 YFSETQ. V lost 0 bases to trimming and J lost 6 bases, with 4 bases between them. The CDR3 has 12 residues. In nucleotides, the CDR3 is TGCGCCAGCAGCTTGGGAGGCAATGAGCAGTTCTTC. It yields the protein CASSLGGNEQFF.

The rearrangement links TRBV9 to TRBJ2-3, with D possibly TRBD2 on 6 matching bases. This CDR3 has 15 amino acids. CDR1 and CDR2 from the germline V gene are SGDLS and YYNGEE. The V and J ends lost 4 bases and 6 bases respectively, with 18 bases between them. This CDR3 is CASSPGLGGGDTQYF. For the CDR3, the DNA is TGTGCCAGCAGCCCGGGATTGGGGGGTGGGGATACGCAGTATTTT. The whole variable domain, filled in from reference TRBV9 and TRBJ2-3, reads DSGVTQTPKHLITATGQRVTLRCSPRSGDLSVYWYQQSLDQGLQFLIQYYNGEERAKGNILERFSAQQFPDLHSELNLSSLELGDSALYFCASSPGLGGGDTQYFGPGTRLTVL.

This clone was seen a single time. The genes are TRBV30 and TRBJ2-7, with TRBD2 matching 8 bases. In germline, CDR1 is GTSNPN, CDR2 SVGIG (reference sequence). The CDR3 loop spans 15 amino acids. V trimming: 3 bases; J trimming: 4 bases; junction bases outside the gene matches: 11. CDR3 DNA: TGTGCCTGGAGCGGGCTTGCGGGGGGTACGTACGAGCAGTACTTC. This gives the protein CAWSGLAGGTYEQYF.

The genes are TRBV6-5 and TRBJ1-1; D is possibly TRBD1 (5 bases). CDR3 length: 15 residues. V was shortened by 2 bases and J by 0 bases, with 10 bases between the two germline ends. Germline V CDR1 and CDR2: MNHEY, SVGAGI. CDR3 DNA: TGTGCCAGCAGTTACGCGGGACCCATGAACACTGAAGCTTTCTTT. Its translation is CASSYAGPMNTEAFF.

V is TRBV21-1 and J is TRBJ2-1; the table's D call of TRBD2 was not tested on the DNA. TRBV21-1 is classified as a pseudogene. The CDR3 extends over 15 amino acids. The CDR3 is CASISRGGGKNEQFF. The CDR3 DNA reads TGTGCCAGCATCTCACGGGGGGGCGGTAAAAATGAGCAGTTCTTC.

This clone is a singleton in its sample. The rearrangement uses TRBV4-1 and TRBJ2-3; TRBD2 agrees at 9 bases. The length of the CDR3 is 16 residues. V trimming: 0 bases; J trimming: 6 bases; junction bases outside the gene matches: 7. Germline assignment: CDR1 MGHRA and CDR2 YSYEKL. In nucleotides, the CDR3 is TGCGCCAGCAGCCAAGATCAAGGCGGGGGGGTTGATACGCAGTATTTT. It specifies CASSQDQGGGVDTQYF.

CDR3 nucleotide sequence: TGCGCCAGCAGCGAACGCACCCCCGGGACAGGGAACTACGAGCAGTACTTC. Translating gives CASSERTPGTGNYEQYF. The V gene is TRBV4-1, the J gene TRBJ2-7; 9 bases are shared with TRBD1. J gave up 3 bases and V 5 bases, and 14 bases lay outside the gene matches. The length of the CDR3 is 17 residues. Germline CDR1 is MGHRA and CDR2 is YSYEKL.

The chain is built from TRBV14 and TRBJ2-6; a weak D match, TRBD1 (6 bases). From germline, CDR1 is SGHDN and CDR2 FVKESK. Trimming left V 4 bases short and J 3 bases short, with 10 bases between. This CDR3 region has 15 residues. The CDR3 DNA reads TGTGCCAGCAGCCGAGGGACATATGGGGCCAACGTCCTGACTTTC. It yields the protein CASSRGTYGANVLTF.

J is TRBJ2-1 and V is TRBV11-3, with D possibly being TRBD2 (7 bases). CDR1 SGHNT and CDR2 YENEEA come from the germline V gene. The ends were cut back, 6 bases at V and 3 bases at J, with 15 bases in the middle. The CDR3 sequence is 15 residues long. The CDR3 DNA reads as TGTGCCAGCAGTGTAAACGGGGGGCTCTACAATGAGCAGTTCTTC. Its protein is CASSVNGGLYNEQFF.